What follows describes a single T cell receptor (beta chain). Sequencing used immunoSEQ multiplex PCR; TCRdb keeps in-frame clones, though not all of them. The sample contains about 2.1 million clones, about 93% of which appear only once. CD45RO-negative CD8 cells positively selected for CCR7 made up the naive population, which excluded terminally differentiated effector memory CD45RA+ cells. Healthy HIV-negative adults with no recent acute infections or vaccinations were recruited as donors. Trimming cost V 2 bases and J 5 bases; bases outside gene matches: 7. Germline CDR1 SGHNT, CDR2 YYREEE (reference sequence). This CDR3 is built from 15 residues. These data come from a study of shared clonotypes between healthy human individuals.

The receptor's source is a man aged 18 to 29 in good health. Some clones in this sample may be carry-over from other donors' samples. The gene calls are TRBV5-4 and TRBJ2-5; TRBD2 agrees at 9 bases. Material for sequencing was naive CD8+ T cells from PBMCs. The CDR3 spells CASSFVLAGMETQYF. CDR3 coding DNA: TGTGCCAGCAGCTTTGTGCTAGCGGGAATGGAGACCCAGTACTTC.